This T cell receptor (beta chain) emerged from a study of shared clonotypes between healthy human individuals. Study-level results: Clonotype sharing across donors was expected to vary with sequencing depth.

Several immunoSEQ plates received, in even portions, the genomic DNA of each subset. Authors' analysis steps: ImmunoSEQ junction-only sequences lacked quality scores, so their filtering differed. Clones were read by immunoSEQ multiplex PCR, and TCRdb kept only the in-frame ones, dropping some. Clone size and the V and J calls come from that table; the DNA yielded D and trimming. The profile covers more than 1.2 million clones, with around 98.5% appearing a single time and about 0.34% taken by the ten largest. As for this clone: What it binds is unknown.

The TCR originated in a young man in good health. The source material was naive CD4+ T cells sorted from blood. Documented subset: CD45RA+ positively selected.

The CDR3, as DNA: TGTGCCAGTAGTATCGATTTGGGGCTTTCCTACGAGCAGTACTTC. Translated: CASSIDLGLSYEQYF. The chain links TRBV19 to TRBJ2-7, with D possibly matching TRBD1 (5 bases). V lost 3 bases and J lost 1, with 13 bases in between. Germline V gene lookup returns CDR1 LNHDA and CDR2 SQIVND (reference sequence). The CDR3 sequence is 15 residues long.